The T cell receptor (beta chain) under discussion was sequenced for a study of blood T cell repertoires in COVID-19. About the study: Both acute and convalescent COVID-19 samples were obtained from the United States, Italy and Spain. Nucleic acid was either cDNA or gDNA, and it came from T cells, B-cell-depleted T cells, or PBMCs.

Authors' methods: Estimates of nucleated cell counts were drawn from the amplification of reference gene primers. The protocol was immunoSEQ multiplex PCR, while the TCRdb copy is restricted to in-frame clones and leaves out a portion. Clonal size and the V and J genes are those of that table, whereas D and trimming came from the DNA. The data contain over 150,000 clones, around nine tenths of them singletons. CDR1 is KGHSH and CDR2 is LQKENI in the germline V gene. Trimming took 0 bases from V and 6 from J, leaving 8 bases between them. This CDR3 has 13 residues. Source material: peripheral blood. This sequence joins TRBV18 and TRBJ1-1, with a possible D match to TRBD1 (6 bases). This receptor was obtained from a man aged 50-60 years with COVID-19, enrolled during active disease. This CDR3 reads CASSPPGAPEAFF. The CDR3 DNA reads TGTGCCAGCTCACCACCGGGGGCCCCTGAAGCTTTCTTT.